This T cell receptor (beta chain) was sequenced in a study of identical twins. TCRdb re-derived calls from the 5' RACE reads in MiXCR, one entry per CDR3 protein. The top ten clones hold about 0.3% of a sample with 1.5 million to 2 million distinct CDR3 sequences, around 29% of them seen once. This clonotype was observed a handful of times. The CDR3 consists of 15 residues. CDR1 and CDR2 (germline): SNHLY, FYNNEI. The trim removed 6 bases at V and 15 bases at J, leaving 17 bases unmatched. The sequence came from a newborn girl in good health. The sequenced material came from cord blood. The chain is built from TRBV2 and TRBJ2-1; 10 bases fit TRBD2. The CDR3, as DNA: TGTGCCAGCAGGGGACTGGCTAGCGGGAGAAAAAACGGGTTCTTC. Residues: CASRGLASGRKNGFF.